This is a list of T cell receptor beta chains from one sample in a study of T cell responses to AZD1222 COVID-19 vaccine. Libraries were prepared by immunoSEQ multiplex PCR; TCRdb keeps only in-frame clonotypes and omits some of them. The repertoire holds approximately 120,000 clones, with less than 95% as singletons. The material was peripheral blood, obtained on day 0 of MenACWY control vaccination. Receptors were obtained from an adult in good health. The CDR3 runs from the conserved cysteine through the conserved F or W. D genes are given only for firm matches. Expanded clones get a size class; other rows say once, few or many, or leave the size out.

D | size | length | J | V | DNA | CDR3
- | - | 15 | TRBJ1-4 | TRBV3-1/TRBV3-2 | TGTGCCAGCAGCACCACACAGGCTGTATCTGGAGAACTGTTTTTT | CASSTTQAVSGELFF
- | few | 16 | TRBJ2-1 | TRBV4-2 | TGTGCCAGCAGCCAAGATTTAGGAGCCGGGTACAATGAGCAGTTCTTC | CASSQDLGAGYNEQFF
TRBD2 | - | 16 | TRBJ2-1 | TRBV7-7 | TGTGCCAGCAGCTTAGTTGGCGGGGCGGGGAGGGATGAGCAGTTCTTC | CASSLVGGAGRDEQFF
- | - | 11 | TRBJ1-1 | TRBV5-8 | TGTGCCAGCAGCTGGGGGAGTGAAGCTTTCTTT | CASSWGSEAFF
- | - | 13 | TRBJ1-6 | TRBV9 | TGTGCCAGCAGCGTGACTAGCGGTTCACCCCTCCACTTT | CASSVTSGSPLHF
- | - | 13 | TRBJ2-3 | TRBV27 | TGTGCCAGCAGTGTAGCGGTCACAGATACGCAGTATTTT | CASSVAVTDTQYF
- | - | 12 | TRBJ2-5 | TRBV18 | TGTGCCAGCTCACCACCCAAAGAGACCCAGTACTTC | CASSPPKETQYF
- | - | 13 | TRBJ2-1 | TRBV14 | TGTGCCAGCAGCCAAGAGGAGCACAATGAGCAGTTCTTC | CASSQEEHNEQFF
- | few | 13 | TRBJ1-1 | TRBV10-3 | TGTGCCATCAGTGAGTGGGAGAACACTGAAGCTTTCTTT | CAISEWENTEAFF
TRBD2 | - | 17 | TRBJ2-1 | TRBV20-1 | TGCAGTGCTAGTGGGTTACTAGCGGGGGGCTCCTACAATGAGCAGTTCTTC | CSASGLLAGGSYNEQFF